Below are 9 T cell receptor beta chains sequenced from a single sample in a study of blood T cell repertoires in COVID-19 (dated by TCRdb to the early 2020s). The library was made by the immunoSEQ multiplex PCR assay. This is the immuneACCESS table as TCRdb keeps it, with only in-frame sequences that have V and J called. A part of the clones is gone; compared with another copy, unresolved V genes explain less than half, and the rest is unexplained. For this sample there are about 37,000 clones; roughly 86% appear just once. More than 7% of the sample is in the top ten clones. Sequenced sample: peripheral blood. Source of these receptors: a human donor in a cohort sampled during active COVID-19.

The genes are TRBV6-1 and TRBJ1-2; TRBD1 is a possible D gene (5 bases). The ends were cut back, 0 bases at V and 7 bases at J, with 6 bases in the middle. In germline, CDR1 is MNHNS, CDR2 SASEGT. The CDR3 length is 12 residues. DNA for the CDR3: TGTGCCAGCAGTGAAGCGGGACTTGGCTACACCTTC. This gives the protein CASSEAGLGYTF.

This clone was picked up one time. J is TRBJ1-2 and V is TRBV4-1, with 9 bases identical to TRBD1. CDR1 is MGHRA and CDR2 is YSYEKL in the germline V gene. The CDR3 is 17 amino acids. V lost 3 bases and J lost 4; bases outside the gene matches: 12. The CDR3 loop reads CASSHNPRTGAFYGYTF. As DNA, the CDR3 is TGCGCCAGCAGCCACAATCCCCGGACAGGGGCTTTCTATGGCTACACCTTC.

This clone was seen only a few times. J is TRBJ1-2 and V is TRBV6-6; no firm D call. Germline assignment: CDR1 MNHNY and CDR2 SVGAGI (reference sequence). The V gene lost 5 bases and the J gene lost 2 bases, with 9 bases spanning the gap. The CDR3 is 13 residues long. The CDR3 region is CASSTHTNYGYTF. DNA of the CDR3: TGTGCCAGCAGTACACACACCAACTATGGCTACACCTTC.

The V and J genes are TRBV19 and TRBJ1-1; TRBD1 aligns across 7 bases. The CDR3 spans 12 residues. Germline CDR1 and CDR2: LNHDA and SQIVND (reference sequence). With V trimmed by 7 bases and J by 7 bases, 6 bases remained unmatched. CDR3 bases: TGTGCCAGTAACAGGGGCATGGGTGAAGCTTTCTTT. It is translated as CASNRGMGEAFF.

This chain connects TRBV29-1 to TRBJ1-2, with a tentative D call TRBD1 (5 bases). Trimming stripped 4 bases from V and 7 bases from J, with 13 bases between. The germline CDR1 and CDR2 sequences are SQVTM and ANQGSEA. The CDR3 length is 12 residues. CDR3 in amino acids: CSVVGQGVGYTF. CDR3 sequence (DNA): TGCAGCGTTGTAGGGCAGGGCGTTGGCTACACCTTC.

The rearrangement joins TRBV19 to TRBJ2-2; TRBD2 matches at 10 bases. CDR1 is LNHDA and CDR2 is SQIVND in the germline V gene (reference sequence). The CDR3 sequence is 16 residues long. J lost 8 bases, V lost 7 bases, and 13 bases had no gene match. CDR3 amino acids: CASTLVSSGSRGELFF. The CDR3 coding sequence is TGTGCCAGTACCCTAGTTTCTAGCGGGAGTAGGGGGGAGCTGTTTTTT.

The chain joins TRBV4-2 to TRBJ1-5, with D perhaps TRBD1 (6 bases). This CDR3 region has 15 residues. V lost 2 bases, J lost 9 bases, and 17 bases lay in between. Germline V gene data show CDR1 as LGHNA and CDR2 as YNFKEQ. The CDR3 bases are TGTGCCAGCAGCCAACCGGGACAAAGTACGTGGCCCCAGCATTTT. It yields the protein CASSQPGQSTWPQHF.

This chain connects TRBV19 to TRBJ1-5; the D gene is possibly TRBD1 (6 bases). Trimming stripped 3 bases from V and 4 bases from J, with 16 bases between. Germline values: CDR1 LNHDA, CDR2 SQIVND (reference sequence). This CDR3 has 16 amino acids. The CDR3 DNA follows: TGTGCCAGTAGTATTGAGACAGGTAGATATAATCAGCCCCAGCATTTT. Amino acid sequence: CASSIETGRYNQPQHF.

Only one count was recorded for this clone. The rearrangement joins TRBV18 to TRBJ2-5; D call uncertain. Per the germline V gene, CDR1 is KGHSH and CDR2 is LQKENI. The CDR3 spans 13 residues. Trimming left V 8 bases short and J 2 bases short, with 12 bases between. CDR3 protein: CASTRLNQETQYF. Written as DNA, the CDR3 is TGTGCCAGCACACGACTGAATCAAGAGACCCAGTACTTC.